What follows are 8 T cell receptor beta chains derived from one specimen sequenced in a study of persistence of HIV-infected CD4 T cells. Their cognate antigens are unknown. The immunoSEQ assay was version 4, run in survey mode. TCRdb's table, derived via immunoSEQ multiplex PCR, lists solely in-frame clones and lacks some. The sample lists 45,000 or so clones; 85% to 90% were seen once. Cells were stimulated nonspecifically with anti-CD3/anti-CD28 magnetic beads. Sorting selected CD4+ T cells upregulating both CD40 ligand and CD69. The input for sequencing was CD4+ T cells sorted from PBMCs after approximately 19-hour stimulation, taken from a patient who received antiretroviral therapy. These receptors originate from an adult woman with HIV who was CMV-seropositive.

The V call is TRBV30, the J call TRBJ2-7, with 8 bases identical to TRBD1. V lost 0 bases, J lost 2 bases, and 9 bases stayed unmatched. Germline assignment: CDR1 GTSNPN and CDR2 SVGIG (reference sequence). The CDR3 has 16 residues. The CDR3 DNA sequence: TGTGCCTGGAGTGTACGGACAGGGAGGTCAACCTACGAGCAGTACTTC. Its protein product is CAWSVRTGRSTYEQYF.

CDR3 sequence reads: CASSSRQVRGEQFF. CDR3 in DNA: TGTGCCAGCAGCTCGCGGCAGGTTAGGGGGGAGCAGTTCTTC. The V call is TRBV11-3, the J call TRBJ2-1, with TRBD1 as a possible D gene (6 bases). V lost 4 bases and J lost 10, with 17 bases in between. The CDR3 length is 14 residues. CDR1 SGHNT and CDR2 YENEEA come from the germline V gene.

The rearrangement joins TRBV27 to TRBJ2-2; 7 nucleotides match TRBD1. Germline CDR1 reads MNHEY; CDR2 reads SMNVEV (reference sequence). The ends lost 5 bases at V and 6 bases at J; junction bases unmatched: 6. The CDR3 length is 14 residues. The CDR3 reads CASSPGQVAGELFF. The CDR3 DNA sequence: TGTGCCAGCAGTCCCGGACAGGTCGCCGGGGAGCTGTTTTTT.

The table lists this clone with a count of one. The chain joins TRBV5-1 to TRBJ2-1, with 8 nucleotides matching TRBD2. V lost 4 bases to trimming and J lost 7 bases; unmatched junction nucleotides: 7. The CDR3 loop spans 14 amino acids. Per the germline V gene, CDR1 is SGHRS and CDR2 is YFSETQ. The CDR3, as DNA: TGCGCCAGCAGCGTACCCAGCGGGAGTAATGAGCAGTTCTTC. It encodes CASSVPSGSNEQFF.

The chain joins TRBV5-1 to TRBJ2-4; 9 nucleotides agree with TRBD2. CDR3 length equals 16 residues. Germline assignment: CDR1 SGHRS and CDR2 YFSETQ. Trimming at V came to 0 bases and at J to 7 bases, leaving 8 bases not matched to a gene. Here the CDR3 DNA reads TGCGCCAGCAGCTTGGCCTCTAGCGGGATTTCGAACATTCAGTACTTC. This sequence encodes CASSLASSGISNIQYF.

The chain carries TRBV9 and TRBJ2-3; D gene unclear. The germline V gene encodes CDR1 SGDLS and CDR2 YYNGEE. The CDR3 length is 14 residues. V lost 5 bases, J lost 3 bases, and 13 bases lay in between. CDR3 residues: CASSSQLATDTQYF. DNA for the CDR3: TGTGCCAGCAGTTCCCAACTGGCGACAGATACGCAGTATTTT.

This sequence joins TRBV12-5 and TRBJ2-7; D gene unclear. Deletions cut 1 base from V and 4 bases from J, with 5 bases between. This CDR3 spans 12 amino acids. Germline-derived CDR1 and CDR2 are LGHNT and FRNRAP. The CDR3 DNA reads as TGTGCTAGTGGTTTGGGTGATTACGAGCAGTACTTC. This translates into CASGLGDYEQYF.

The J gene is TRBJ1-4, the V gene TRBV5-1; D not certain. This CDR3 has 15 amino acids. Deletions cut 0 bases from V and 6 bases from J, with 12 bases between. CDR1 and CDR2 from the germline V gene are SGHRS and YFSETQ. The CDR3 DNA is TGCGCCAGCAGCTTGGGTGGCAGGACCTATGAAAAACTGTTTTTT. Translated, it gives CASSLGGRTYEKLFF.